The clone carrying this T cell receptor (beta chain) was detected many times. Its antigen is currently unknown. The record originates from a study of T cell repertoires in cytomegalovirus infection. On the study more broadly: Through public TCR beta signatures, both CMV infection and matching HLA type were indicated. Study-level points and caveats: Dominating the ex vivo response were TCR beta clonotypes that were CMV-specific and HLA-C-restricted. Identification of carriers of CMV plus the relevant HLA was performed using cumulative public TCR beta family frequency.

The CDR3 sequence is 13 residues long. Germline V CDR1 and CDR2: LNHNV, YYDKDF (reference sequence). The V gene end was trimmed by 1 base and the J gene end by 8 bases; junction bases not matched to a gene: 1. Using its own MiXCR run on the reads, TCRdb lists one record per CDR3 protein. The sample contains roughly 81,000 distinct CDR3 sequences, roughly 3.7% of which appear only once. Input material: PBMCs. This sequence originates from a human donor in good health (CMV status not recorded). Some clones in this sample may be carry-over from other donors' samples. The V gene is TRBV15, the J gene TRBJ2-1, with TRBD1 identical over 8 bases. The CDR3 loop is CATSRAGGHEQFF. The CDR3 coding sequence is TGTGCCACCAGCAGAGCAGGGGGCCATGAGCAGTTCTTC.